This TCR beta chain was recorded in a study of OX40 agonist ivuxolimab in advanced cancers. Overall study context: Patients were infused with ivuxolimab every 2 weeks at 0.01 to 10 mg/kg.

Data came from immunoSEQ multiplex PCR; TCRdb stores just in-frame clones and leaves some out. The top ten clones hold less than 0.75% of a sample with around 53,000 clones, around nine tenths of them seen once. This CDR3 spans 17 amino acids. From germline, CDR1 is LNHNV and CDR2 YYDKDF (reference sequence). V shed 0 bases and J shed 0 bases, with 11 bases lying between them. Sampling times: baseline, cycle 4 day 1, cycle 7 day 1. Remarks on this clone: Its target is unknown.

General study results and limits: Researchers did not determine the expanded peripheral T cells' antigen specificity.

The sample in question was CD4+ or CD8+ T cells sorted from blood, obtained in a trial of the OX40 agonist ivuxolimab. The chain employs TRBV15 and TRBJ1-4; D is ambiguous. The clonotype originates from an adult with an advanced solid tumor such as melanoma, head and neck, liver or kidney cancer. CDR3 coding DNA: TGTGCCACCAGCAGAGATCGGGATTACTCAACTAATGAAAAACTGTTTTTT. Amino acid sequence: CATSRDRDYSTNEKLFF.